This T cell receptor beta chain was identified in a study of human T cells and chemical hapten exposure. The overall study: Donors were sensitized with 2% DPC on the upper inner arm.

Noted time point: pre-sensitization, week 0. Treatment of the sample: therapeutic diphenylcyclopropenone sensitization with weekly scalp DPC. Ahead of applying each patch test, blood was sampled. TCRdb independently ran MiXCR on the RACE reads; one entry per CDR3 protein. The sample contains about 120,000 distinct CDR3 sequences, approximately 13% of which appear only once. This CDR3 is 14 amino acids long. Germline CDR1 reads SEHNR; CDR2 reads FQNEAQ (reference sequence). V dropped 1 base and J dropped 5 bases, with 11 bases sitting between them. As concerns this clonotype: Its antigen is unknown.

Study-wide findings and caveats: Counts of expanded TCRs (at PT1) showed a positive correlation with patch test score.

The sample in question was whole blood, obtained in connection with sensitization to the hapten diphenylcyclopropenone (DPC). The chain recombines TRBV7-9 with TRBJ1-2; D perhaps matches TRBD1 (5 bases). The sequence was obtained from a woman between 18 and 30 years old with alopecia areata. Some clones in this sample may be carry-over from other donors' samples. In DNA, the CDR3 is TGTGCCAGCAGCTTAGGGTCGGCAGGGTATGGCTACACCTTC. Its translation: CASSLGSAGYGYTF.